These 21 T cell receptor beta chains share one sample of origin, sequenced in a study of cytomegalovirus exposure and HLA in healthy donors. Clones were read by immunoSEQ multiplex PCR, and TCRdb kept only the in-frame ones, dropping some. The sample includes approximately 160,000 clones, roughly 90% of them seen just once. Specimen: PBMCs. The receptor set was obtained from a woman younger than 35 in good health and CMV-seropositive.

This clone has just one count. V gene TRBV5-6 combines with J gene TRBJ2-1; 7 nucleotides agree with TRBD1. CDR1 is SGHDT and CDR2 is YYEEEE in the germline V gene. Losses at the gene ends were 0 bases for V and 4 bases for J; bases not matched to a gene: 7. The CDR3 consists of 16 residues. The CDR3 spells CASSLEAGQVYNEQFF. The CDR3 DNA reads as TGTGCCAGCAGCTTGGAGGCAGGACAGGTGTACAATGAGCAGTTCTTC. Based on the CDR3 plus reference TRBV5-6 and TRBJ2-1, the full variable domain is DAGVTQSPTHLIKTRGQQVTLRCSPKSGHDTVSWYQQALGQGPQFIFQYYEEEERQRGNFPDRFSGHQFPNYSSELNVNALLLGDSALYLCASSLEAGQVYNEQFFGPGTRLTVL.

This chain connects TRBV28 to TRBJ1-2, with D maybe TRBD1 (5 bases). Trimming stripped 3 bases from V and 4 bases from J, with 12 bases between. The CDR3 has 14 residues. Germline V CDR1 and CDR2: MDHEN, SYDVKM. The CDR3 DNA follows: TGTGCCAGCAGTTTGGGCTGGCAGGGCTATGGCTACACCTTC. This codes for CASSLGWQGYGYTF.

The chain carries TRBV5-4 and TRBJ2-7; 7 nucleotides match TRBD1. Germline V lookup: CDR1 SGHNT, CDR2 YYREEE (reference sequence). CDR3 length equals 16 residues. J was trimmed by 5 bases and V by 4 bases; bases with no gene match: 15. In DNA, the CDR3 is TGTGCCAGCAGCAGTTCCGCGCGACAGGGTGGTAACGAGCAGTACTTC. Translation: CASSSSARQGGNEQYF.

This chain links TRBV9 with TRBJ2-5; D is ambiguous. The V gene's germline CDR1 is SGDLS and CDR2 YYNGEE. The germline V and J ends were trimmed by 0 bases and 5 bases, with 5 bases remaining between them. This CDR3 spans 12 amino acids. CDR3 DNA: TGTGCCAGCAGCGTAGCCTCGGAGACCCAGTACTTC. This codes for CASSVASETQYF.

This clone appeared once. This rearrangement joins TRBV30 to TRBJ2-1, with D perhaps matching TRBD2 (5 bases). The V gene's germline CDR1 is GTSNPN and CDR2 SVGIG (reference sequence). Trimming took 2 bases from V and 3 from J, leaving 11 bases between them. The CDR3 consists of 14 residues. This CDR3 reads CAWSPPEVYNEQFF. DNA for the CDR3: TGTGCCTGGAGTCCCCCGGAGGTCTACAATGAGCAGTTCTTC.

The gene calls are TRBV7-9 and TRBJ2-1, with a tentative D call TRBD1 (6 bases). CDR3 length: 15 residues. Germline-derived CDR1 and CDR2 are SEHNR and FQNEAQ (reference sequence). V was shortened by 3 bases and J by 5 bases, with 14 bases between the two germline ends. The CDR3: CASSLTIQGDNEQFF. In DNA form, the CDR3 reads TGTGCCAGCAGCTTGACGATACAGGGCGACAATGAGCAGTTCTTC.

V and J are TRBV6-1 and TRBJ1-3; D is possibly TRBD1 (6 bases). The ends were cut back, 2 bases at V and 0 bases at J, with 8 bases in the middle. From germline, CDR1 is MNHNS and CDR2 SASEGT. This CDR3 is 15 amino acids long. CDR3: CASSEMTGSGNTIYF. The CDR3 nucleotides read TGTGCCAGCAGTGAAATGACAGGCTCTGGAAACACCATATATTTT.

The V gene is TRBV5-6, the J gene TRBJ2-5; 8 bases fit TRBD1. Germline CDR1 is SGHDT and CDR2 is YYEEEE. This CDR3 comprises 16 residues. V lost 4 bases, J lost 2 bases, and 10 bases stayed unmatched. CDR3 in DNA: TGTGCCAGCAGCAAAGGACAGGGACTCTTACAAGAGACCCAGTACTTC. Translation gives CASSKGQGLLQETQYF.

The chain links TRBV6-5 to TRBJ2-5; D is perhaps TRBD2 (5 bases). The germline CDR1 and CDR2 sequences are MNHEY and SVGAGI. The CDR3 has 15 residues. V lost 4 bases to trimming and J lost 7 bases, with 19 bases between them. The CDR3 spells CASSFGYEGRGTQYF. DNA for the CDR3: TGTGCCAGCAGTTTCGGGTACGAAGGTCGGGGGACCCAGTACTTC.

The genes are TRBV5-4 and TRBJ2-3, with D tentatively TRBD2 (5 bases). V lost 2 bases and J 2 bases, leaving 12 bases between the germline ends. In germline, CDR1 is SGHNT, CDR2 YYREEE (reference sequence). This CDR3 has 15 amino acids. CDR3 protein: CASSFAGFYTDTQYF. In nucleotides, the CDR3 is TGTGCCAGCAGCTTTGCGGGCTTCTACACAGATACGCAGTATTTT.

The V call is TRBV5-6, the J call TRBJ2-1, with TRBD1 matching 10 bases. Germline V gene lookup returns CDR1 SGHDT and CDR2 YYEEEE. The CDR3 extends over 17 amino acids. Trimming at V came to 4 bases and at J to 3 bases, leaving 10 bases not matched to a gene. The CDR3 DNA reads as TGTGCCAGCAGCCCGCTAGCCGGGACAGGGGACTACAATGAGCAGTTCTTC. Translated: CASSPLAGTGDYNEQFF.

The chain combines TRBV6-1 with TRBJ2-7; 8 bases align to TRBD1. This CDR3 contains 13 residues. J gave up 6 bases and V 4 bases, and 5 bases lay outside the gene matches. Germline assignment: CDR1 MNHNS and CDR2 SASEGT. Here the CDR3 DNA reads TGTGCCAGCAGTGTACAGGGGGAAACCGAGCAGTACTTC. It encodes CASSVQGETEQYF.

The CDR3 sequence is CASSQERDRAGANVLTF. As DNA, the CDR3 is TGCGCCAGCAGCCAAGAGAGAGACAGGGCTGGGGCCAACGTCCTGACTTTC. This chain links TRBV4-3 with TRBJ2-6; 7 positions match TRBD1. V trimming: 0 bases; J trimming: 2 bases; junction bases outside the gene matches: 4. Looked up from germline, CDR1 is LGHNA and CDR2 is YSLEER. CDR3 length: 17 amino acids.

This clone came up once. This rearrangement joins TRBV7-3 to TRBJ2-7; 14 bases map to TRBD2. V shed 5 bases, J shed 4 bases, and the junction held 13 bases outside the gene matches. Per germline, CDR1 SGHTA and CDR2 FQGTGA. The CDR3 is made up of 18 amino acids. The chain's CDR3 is CASSAQNGTSGSWYEQYF. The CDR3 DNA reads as TGTGCCAGCAGCGCCCAAAATGGGACTAGCGGGAGTTGGTACGAGCAGTACTTC.

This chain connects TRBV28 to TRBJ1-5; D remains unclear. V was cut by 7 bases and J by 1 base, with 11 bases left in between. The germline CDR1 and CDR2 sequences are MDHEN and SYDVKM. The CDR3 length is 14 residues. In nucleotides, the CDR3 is TGTGCCAGCACTAAGAACCCGAGCAATCAGCCCCAGCATTTT. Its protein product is CASTKNPSNQPQHF.

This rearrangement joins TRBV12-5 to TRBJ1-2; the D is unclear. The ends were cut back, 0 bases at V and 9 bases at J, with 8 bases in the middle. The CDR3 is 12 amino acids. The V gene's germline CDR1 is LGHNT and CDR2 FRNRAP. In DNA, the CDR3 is TGTGCTAGTGGTTTGGTAGTCGGGAGCTACACCTTC. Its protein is CASGLVVGSYTF.

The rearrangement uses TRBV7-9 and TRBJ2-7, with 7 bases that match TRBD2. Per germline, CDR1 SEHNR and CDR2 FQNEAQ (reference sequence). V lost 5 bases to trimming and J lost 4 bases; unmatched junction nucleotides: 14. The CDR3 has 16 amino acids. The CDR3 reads CASSPPEGRAFYEQYF. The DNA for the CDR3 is TGTGCCAGCAGCCCACCCGAGGGGAGGGCATTTTACGAGCAGTACTTC.

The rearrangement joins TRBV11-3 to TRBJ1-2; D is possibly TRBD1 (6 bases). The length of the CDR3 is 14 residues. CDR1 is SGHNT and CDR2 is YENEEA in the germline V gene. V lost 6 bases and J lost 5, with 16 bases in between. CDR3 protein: CASRLHDRRYGYTF. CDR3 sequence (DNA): TGTGCCAGCAGGTTACACGACAGGAGGTATGGCTACACCTTC.

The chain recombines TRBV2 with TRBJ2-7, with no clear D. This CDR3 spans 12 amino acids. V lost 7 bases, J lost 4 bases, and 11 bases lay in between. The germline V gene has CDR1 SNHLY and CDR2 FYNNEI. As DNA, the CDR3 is TGTGCCAGCAAACGGTTGAATTACGAGCAGTACTTC. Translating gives CASKRLNYEQYF.

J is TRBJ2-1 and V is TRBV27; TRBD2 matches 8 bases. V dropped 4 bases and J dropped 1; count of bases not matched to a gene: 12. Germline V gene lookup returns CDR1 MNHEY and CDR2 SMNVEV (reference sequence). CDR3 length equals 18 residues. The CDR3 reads CASSSHHSGDGSYNEQFF. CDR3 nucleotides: TGTGCCAGCAGTTCCCACCATAGCGGGGATGGGTCCTACAATGAGCAGTTCTTC.

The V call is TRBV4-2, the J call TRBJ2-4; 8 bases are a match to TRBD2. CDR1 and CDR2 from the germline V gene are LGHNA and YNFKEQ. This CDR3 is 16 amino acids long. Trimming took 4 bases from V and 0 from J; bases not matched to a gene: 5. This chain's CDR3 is CASSPTSGLAKNIQYF. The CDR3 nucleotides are TGTGCCAGCAGCCCTACTAGCGGCCTAGCCAAAAACATTCAGTACTTC.